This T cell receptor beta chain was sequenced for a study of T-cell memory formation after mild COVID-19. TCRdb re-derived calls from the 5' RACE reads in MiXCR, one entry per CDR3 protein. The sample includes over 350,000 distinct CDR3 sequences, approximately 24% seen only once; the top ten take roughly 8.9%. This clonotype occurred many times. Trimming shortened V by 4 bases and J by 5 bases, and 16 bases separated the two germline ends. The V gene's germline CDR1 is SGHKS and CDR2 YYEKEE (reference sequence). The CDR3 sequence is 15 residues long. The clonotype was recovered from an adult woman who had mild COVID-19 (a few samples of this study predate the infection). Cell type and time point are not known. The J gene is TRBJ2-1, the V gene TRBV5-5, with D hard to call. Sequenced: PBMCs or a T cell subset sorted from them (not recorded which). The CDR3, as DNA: TGTGCCAGCAGCGTCCGAGGCAAATGGAACAATGAGCAGTTCTTC. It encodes CASSVRGKWNNEQFF.